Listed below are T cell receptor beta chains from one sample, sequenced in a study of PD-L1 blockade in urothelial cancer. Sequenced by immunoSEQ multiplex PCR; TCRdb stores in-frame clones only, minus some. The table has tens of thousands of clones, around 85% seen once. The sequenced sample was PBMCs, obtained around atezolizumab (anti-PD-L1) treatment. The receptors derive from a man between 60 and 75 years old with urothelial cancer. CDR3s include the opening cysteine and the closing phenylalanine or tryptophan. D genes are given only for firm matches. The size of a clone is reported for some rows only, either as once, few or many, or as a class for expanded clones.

TGCAGCACACGACTAGGTTTGCGTACGCAGTATTTT | CSTRLGLRTQYF | TRBJ2-3 | NA | TRBV29-1 | NA
TGTGCCAGCAGTTCCAGCGGGAGGAAAAACATTCAGTACTTC | CASSSSGRKNIQYF | TRBJ2-4 | TRBD2 | TRBV27 | NA
TGTGCCAGCAGGGCGACAGGGTCAGGTGAGCAGTTCTTC | CASRATGSGEQFF | TRBJ2-1 | TRBD1 | TRBV25-1 | NA
TGCGCCAGCAGCCAAGGGGGGCGACTAGCGGGAGACTACGAGCAGTACTTC | CASSQGGRLAGDYEQYF | TRBJ2-7 | TRBD2 | TRBV4-1 | NA
TGTGCCAGCAGCTTAGGCGGGCGATTTAGCTCCTACAATGAGCAGTTCTTC | CASSLGGRFSSYNEQFF | TRBJ2-1 | NA | TRBV7-8 | NA
TGTGCCAGCGCCCGTGGCGGGGGAGTGATCCTCCATGGCTACACCTTC | CASARGGGVILHGYTF | TRBJ1-2 | NA | TRBV9 | NA
TGTGCCAGCAGCTTGGTCCCTAGCGGGAGGGCCTCGGGGCCGCAGTATTTT | CASSLVPSGRASGPQYF | TRBJ2-3 | TRBD2 | TRBV5-6 | once
TGTGCCAGCAGTTTTCAGCGGGACTGGCTCCGGGTTGACTATGGCTACACCTTC | CASSFQRDWLRVDYGYTF | TRBJ1-2 | NA | TRBV7-2 | NA
TGCAGCGTTGTCGGGGGAGCGAACCCAACCTACGAGCAGTACTTC | CSVVGGANPTYEQYF | TRBJ2-7 | NA | TRBV29-1 | NA
TGTGCCAGCAGAGGACAGGGCGTCAACACCGGGGAGCTGTTTTTT | CASRGQGVNTGELFF | TRBJ2-2 | TRBD1 | TRBV2 | NA
TGCGCCAGCAGCTATAACACCAATCAAGAGACCCAGTACTTC | CASSYNTNQETQYF | TRBJ2-5 | NA | TRBV5-1 | NA
TGTGCCATCAGTGACACAGCTGGGCAAGAGACCCAGTACTTC | CAISDTAGQETQYF | TRBJ2-5 | NA | TRBV10-3 | NA
TGCGCCAGCAGTGAGGCAGGTCAGCCCCAGCATTTT | CASSEAGQPQHF | TRBJ1-5 | NA | TRBV10-1 | NA
TGCAGCGCCGAGGGTCTAGCGGGGGGCGGGCGCACAGATACGCAGTATTTT | CSAEGLAGGGRTDTQYF | TRBJ2-3 | TRBD2 | TRBV29-1 | few
TGTGCCTGGGGGACAGGTAACAATCAGCCCCAGCATTTT | CAWGTGNNQPQHF | TRBJ1-5 | TRBD1 | TRBV30 | few
TGCGCCAGCAGCCCATACAGGGGATCTAATGAAAAACTGTTTTTT | CASSPYRGSNEKLFF | TRBJ1-4 | TRBD1 | TRBV4-3 | NA
TGTGCCAGCAGCGACGAGCGGGCAACTCACAATGAGCAGTTCTTC | CASSDERATHNEQFF | TRBJ2-1 | NA | TRBV4-2 | NA
TGTGCCAGCAGTGACTTCCCGGGACAGGGAAGCAATGAGCAGTTCTTC | CASSDFPGQGSNEQFF | TRBJ2-1 | TRBD1 | TRBV6-4 | NA
TGTGCCAGTACGCGGGGGCAATCCTACAATGAGCAGTTCTTC | CASTRGQSYNEQFF | TRBJ2-1 | NA | TRBV19 | once
TGCGCCAGCAGCCTGGGACTAGCGGAAACCTACGAGCAGTACTTC | CASSLGLAETYEQYF | TRBJ2-7 | TRBD2 | TRBV4-3 | NA
TGTGCCAGCAGCTTAACGAGGGCGAACACTGAAGCTTTCTTT | CASSLTRANTEAFF | TRBJ1-1 | NA | TRBV7-3 | once
TGCGCCAGCAGCTTCAGACAGTACTCCTACGAGCAGTACTTC | CASSFRQYSYEQYF | TRBJ2-7 | NA | TRBV5-1 | NA
TGTGCCAGCAGCGTAGCGGGTGGGGCGGCCAGAGACCTGGGGACCCAGTACTTC | CASSVAGGAARDLGTQYF | TRBJ2-5 | NA | TRBV9 | NA
TGTGCCGGCGGGTTACTTGATGAAAAACTGTTTTTT | CAGGLLDEKLFF | TRBJ1-4 | NA | TRBV5-8 | once
TGCGCCAGCAGCTTGTGGGGACTAGCGGGCGAAGAGACCCAGTACTTC | CASSLWGLAGEETQYF | TRBJ2-5 | TRBD2 | TRBV5-1 | once
TGCGCCAGCAGCTTCGGGACAAGACAAACTAGCGAGCAGTACTTC | CASSFGTRQTSEQYF | TRBJ2-7 | NA | TRBV5-1 | NA
TGTGCCAGCAGCTTAGATCCAACGACTGACTATGGCTACACCTTC | CASSLDPTTDYGYTF | TRBJ1-2 | NA | TRBV11-2 | NA
TGTGCCAGCAGCTTGGACAGCTCTGGAAACACCATATATTTT | CASSLDSSGNTIYF | TRBJ1-3 | NA | TRBV7-9 | NA
TGTGCCAGCAGTTTGCCCCTAAGTAGCAATCAGCCCCAGCATTTT | CASSLPLSSNQPQHF | TRBJ1-5 | NA | TRBV28 | NA
TGTGCCAGTAGTATTAGCGGGAGTTGGGGCAATGAGCAGTTCTTC | CASSISGSWGNEQFF | TRBJ2-1 | TRBD2 | TRBV19 | NA
TGTGCCAGCGTCACATCGAACACCGGGGAGCTGTTTTTT | CASVTSNTGELFF | TRBJ2-2 | NA | TRBV6-1 | few
TGTGCTAGTGGTCCGCGTGAGGATACGCAGTATTTT | CASGPREDTQYF | TRBJ2-3 | NA | TRBV12-5 | NA
TGCGCCAGCAGCTCCTTAGCGGGGGGGCCTTCCAATGAGCAGTTCTTC | CASSSLAGGPSNEQFF | TRBJ2-1 | TRBD2 | TRBV5-1 | NA
TGTGCCAGCACCGCATCGTCCATGGCAGGCTACGAGCAGTACTTC | CASTASSMAGYEQYF | TRBJ2-7 | NA | TRBV7-2 | once
TGTGCCAGCAGCTTGGCCGGGACAGGGGTAAACTATGGCTACACCTTC | CASSLAGTGVNYGYTF | TRBJ1-2 | TRBD1 | TRBV7-2 | once